Listed here is a single T cell receptor beta chain. The protocol was immunoSEQ multiplex PCR, while the TCRdb copy is restricted to in-frame clones and leaves out a portion. The profile shows about 85,000 clones, nearly 95% of them singletons. Autologous stem cell transplantation was followed by relapse in every patient, and brentuximab vedotin exposure varied. This sample is drawn from a study of PD-1 blockade in classical Hodgkin lymphoma. With 4 bases removed from V and 2 bases from J, the gap between germline ends came to 12 bases. The CDR3 is 14 amino acids. Germline CDR1 and CDR2: LNHDA and SQIVND (reference sequence).

The sequenced sample was peripheral blood mononuclear cells (PBMCs), obtained before the second cycle of nivolumab. J is TRBJ2-7 and V is TRBV19; D remains ambiguous. The TCR sequence derives from a human donor with classical Hodgkin lymphoma. The CDR3 reads CASSTPGQTYEQYF. DNA of the CDR3: TGTGCCAGTAGTACACCGGGTCAAACCTACGAGCAGTACTTC.